The clone carrying this T cell receptor beta chain was recorded once. The CDR3 sequence is 14 residues long. Trimming shortened V by 5 bases and J by 4 bases, and 14 bases separated the two germline ends. Germline values: CDR1 MDHEN, CDR2 SYDVKM. Enrollment of patients from Seattle took place during active infection, with longitudinal follow-up. Per the authors' pipeline: Reference gene primers were amplified, and this amplification served to estimate nucleated cell counts. Here immunoSEQ multiplex PCR was the method, and the copy in TCRdb shows in-frame clones only, minus some. V and J calls and clone size follow that table, whereas D and trimming were derived from the DNA. The table records approximately 190,000 clones, roughly 87% of them present only once. The sample originates from a study of blood T cell repertoires in COVID-19. Study details: Samples came from the United States, Italy and Spain, spanning acute and convalescent COVID-19. From T cells, B-cell-depleted T cells, or PBMCs came the material, which was cDNA or gDNA.

This TCR was recovered from a woman aged 55 to 70 with COVID-19, enrolled during active disease. The sequenced sample consisted of peripheral blood. The V call is TRBV28, the J call TRBJ2-5; D possibly corresponds to TRBD1 (6 bases). The CDR3 loop reads CASSPGVGRETQYF. The CDR3 DNA reads as TGTGCCAGCAGTCCAGGGGTTGGGAGAGAGACCCAGTACTTC.